A selection of T cell receptor beta chains follows, all from one sample in a study of T cell responses to AZD1222 COVID-19 vaccine. The protocol was immunoSEQ multiplex PCR, while the TCRdb copy is restricted to in-frame clones and leaves out a portion. The table lists roughly 98,000 clones, approximately 84% of them singletons, with 13% to 15% in the top ten. This specimen consisted of peripheral blood, obtained 28 days after the second AZD1222 dose. These receptors were collected from an adult who received the AZD1222 COVID-19 vaccine. Each CDR3 is given with its conserved first and last residue. D genes are given only for firm matches. Size is omitted from some rows. Given values are once, few, many or a class for expanded clones.

v_gene	abundance	j_gene	d_gene	CDR3aa	CDR3nt
TRBV2	-	TRBJ2-2	TRBD2	CASGFAGASTGELFF	TGTGCCAGCGGGTTTGCGGGAGCGTCTACCGGGGAGCTGTTTTTT
TRBV7-2	few	TRBJ2-7	-	CASTLARPYEQYF	TGTGCCAGCACCCTCGCGCGCCCTTACGAGCAGTACTTC
TRBV2	once	TRBJ1-4	-	CASSAPRGWEKLFF	TGTGCCAGCAGTGCCCCGAGGGGCTGGGAAAAACTGTTTTTT
TRBV27	-	TRBJ2-5	-	CASSLRGAIDYYF	TGTGCCAGCAGTCTGAGAGGGGCGATCGACTATTACTTC
TRBV2	-	TRBJ2-3	-	CASSEATDTQYF	TGTGCCAGCAGCGAAGCGACAGATACGCAGTATTTT
TRBV5-1	-	TRBJ1-4	-	CASSSRTNRNEKLFF	TGCGCCAGCAGCTCTAGGACTAACAGAAATGAAAAACTGTTTTTT
TRBV3-1/TRBV3-2	-	TRBJ2-5	-	CASSLGQGRETQYF	TGTGCCAGCAGCCTCGGACAAGGGCGGGAGACCCAGTACTTC
TRBV7-2	-	TRBJ1-6	TRBD1	CASSLLTGAQSPLHF	TGTGCCAGCAGCCTACTGACAGGGGCTCAGTCACCCCTCCACTTT
TRBV5-1	-	TRBJ1-6	TRBD1	CASSPNTGADSPLHF	TGCGCCAGCAGCCCTAATACAGGGGCGGACTCACCCCTCCACTTT
TRBV5-1	-	TRBJ2-2	-	CASSLVYMVSTGELFF	TGCGCCAGCAGCTTGGTGTATATGGTTTCTACCGGGGAGCTGTTTTTT
TRBV10-2	-	TRBJ1-1	-	CASGESSAGSTEAFF	TGCGCCAGCGGGGAAAGCTCGGCAGGGAGCACTGAAGCTTTCTTT
TRBV5-5	-	TRBJ1-1	-	CASSFGGAGLRTEAFF	TGTGCCAGCAGCTTTGGCGGGGCAGGGCTAAGGACTGAAGCTTTCTTT
TRBV19	-	TRBJ1-1	-	CASRDAEAFF	TGTGCCAGTAGGGACGCTGAAGCTTTCTTT
TRBV11-3	-	TRBJ1-1	-	CASSLGYGQKTEAFF	TGTGCCAGCAGCTTAGGGTACGGACAGAAGACTGAAGCTTTCTTT
TRBV5-1	-	TRBJ1-6	-	CASSMGSYNSPLHF	TGCGCCTCCAGCATGGGCTCCTATAATTCACCCCTCCACTTT
TRBV23-1	-	TRBJ2-7	TRBD1	CASSHRDRYNEQYF	TGCGCCAGCAGTCACCGGGACAGGTACAACGAGCAGTACTTC
TRBV5-1	-	TRBJ1-4	TRBD1	CASSGTGGEKLFF	TGCGCCAGCTCCGGGACAGGGGGCGAAAAACTGTTTTTT
TRBV2	-	TRBJ2-7	TRBD1	CASRYRDRGYEQYF	TGTGCCAGCAGGTACCGGGACAGGGGTTACGAGCAGTACTTC
TRBV5-1	-	TRBJ2-3	-	CASSLRFPSTDTQYF	TGCGCCAGCAGCTTGCGGTTTCCTAGCACAGATACGCAGTATTTT
TRBV3-1/TRBV3-2	-	TRBJ1-1	-	CASSQVTGLGEAFF	TGTGCCAGCAGCCAGGTAACAGGGCTAGGAGAAGCTTTCTTT
TRBV7-9	-	TRBJ1-5	-	CASSLGIRDKDQPQHF	TGTGCCAGCAGCTTAGGCATCCGGGACAAGGATCAGCCCCAGCATTTT
TRBV3-1/TRBV3-2	-	TRBJ1-1	TRBD1	CASSQERGRNTEAFF	TGTGCCAGCAGCCAAGAAAGGGGGCGAAACACTGAAGCTTTCTTT
TRBV7-6	-	TRBJ2-7	TRBD2	CASSPGTSGGLTSYEQYF	TGTGCCAGCAGCCCCGGGACTAGCGGGGGCCTGACATCCTACGAGCAGTACTTC
TRBV6-1	-	TRBJ2-3	-	CASSEWRKSTDTQYF	TGTGCCAGCAGTGAGTGGCGGAAAAGCACAGATACGCAGTATTTT
TRBV9	-	TRBJ1-1	-	CASGTKNTEAFF	TGTGCCAGCGGTACAAAGAACACTGAAGCTTTCTTT
TRBV2	few	TRBJ1-5	-	CASGRGLNQPQHF	TGTGCCAGCGGCAGGGGACTTAATCAGCCCCAGCATTTT
TRBV5-1	-	TRBJ2-7	-	CASSLAEGPAYEQYF	TGCGCCAGCAGCTTGGCCGAGGGACCCGCCTACGAGCAGTACTTC
TRBV19	-	TRBJ2-7	-	CASSTRRGIAQYF	TGTGCCAGTAGTACCCGCCGGGGGATTGCGCAGTACTTC
TRBV7-7	-	TRBJ1-4	-	CASSKTSGTNEKLFF	TGTGCCAGCAGCAAAACTAGCGGAACTAATGAAAAACTGTTTTTT
TRBV7-3	-	TRBJ2-1	-	CASSLDGTDNYNEQFF	TGTGCCAGCAGCTTAGATGGGACGGATAATTACAATGAGCAGTTCTTC
TRBV7-9	-	TRBJ2-7	TRBD1	CASSRVRGQGSYEQYF	TGTGCCAGCAGCCGTGTTAGGGGACAGGGCTCCTACGAGCAGTACTTC
TRBV29-1	few	TRBJ1-2	TRBD1	CSVALGQGYGYTF	TGCAGCGTTGCCCTAGGACAGGGCTATGGCTACACCTTC
TRBV2	once	TRBJ1-6	-	CAGTTEKNSPLHF	TGTGCCGGAACGACAGAGAAGAATTCACCCCTCCACTTT
TRBV6-5	-	TRBJ2-1	-	CASSYRQVYNEQFF	TGTGCCAGCAGTTACCGACAGGTCTACAATGAGCAGTTCTTC
TRBV9	-	TRBJ1-2	-	CASSPASLAYGYTF	TGTGCCAGCAGCCCCGCGAGCCTCGCCTATGGCTACACCTTC
TRBV24-1	-	TRBJ1-2	-	CATSDFTADGYTF	TGTGCCACCAGTGATTTTACGGCAGATGGCTACACCTTC
TRBV6-6	-	TRBJ1-1	TRBD1	CASSPPGGTGAFF	TGTGCCAGCAGTCCCCCGGGAGGGACAGGGGCTTTCTTT
TRBV11-1	few	TRBJ2-4	-	CASSLAHGGLNGIQYF	TGTGCCAGCAGCTTAGCCCACGGAGGTTTAAACGGCATTCAGTACTTC
TRBV29-1	-	TRBJ2-7	-	CSVKTVYSGYEQYF	TGCAGCGTTAAGACAGTTTACAGTGGGTACGAGCAGTACTTC
TRBV18	-	TRBJ2-7	-	CASSTGALGTYEQYF	TGTGCCAGCTCAACTGGCGCCCTCGGTACCTACGAGCAGTACTTC
TRBV15	-	TRBJ1-2	-	CATSRDGTGYGYTF	TGTGCCACCAGCAGAGATGGGACCGGCTATGGCTACACCTTC
TRBV13	-	TRBJ2-2	-	CASSPEEPQGIPLTNTGELFF	TGTGCCAGCAGCCCTGAGGAACCCCAAGGAATACCCCTTACGAACACCGGGGAGCTGTTTTTT
TRBV7-6	-	TRBJ2-2	-	CASSLVAGPTGELFF	TGTGCCAGCAGCTTAGTGGCGGGACCCACCGGGGAGCTGTTTTTT
TRBV19	once	TRBJ1-1	-	CASSIVQGDTEAFF	TGTGCCAGTAGTATCGTACAGGGTGACACTGAAGCTTTCTTT
TRBV10-2	-	TRBJ2-7	-	CASSESFTSVGEQYF	TGCGCCAGCAGTGAGTCTTTTACATCGGTCGGCGAGCAGTACTTC
TRBV7-3	-	TRBJ2-1	-	CASSLRAANLYGSNEQFF	TGTGCCAGCAGCTTAAGGGCAGCGAACCTGTATGGCAGCAATGAGCAGTTCTTC
TRBV2	-	TRBJ1-1	-	CASSVKQQNTEAFF	TGTGCCAGCAGTGTAAAACAGCAGAACACTGAAGCTTTCTTT
TRBV27	-	TRBJ1-1	-	CASSLRRPMNTEAFF	TGTGCCAGCAGTTTACGGCGGCCCATGAACACTGAAGCTTTCTTT
TRBV5-1	-	TRBJ2-2	-	CASSSGAGSNTGELFF	TGCGCCAGCAGTTCGGGGGCAGGGTCGAACACCGGGGAGCTGTTTTTT
TRBV9	-	TRBJ2-2	TRBD1	CASSLEPTGTGELFF	TGTGCCAGCTCCCTGGAACCGACAGGGACCGGGGAGCTGTTTTTT
TRBV24-1	few	TRBJ2-5	-	CATSDLKFRQETQYF	TGTGCCACCAGTGATTTGAAGTTCCGCCAAGAGACCCAGTACTTC